This T cell receptor beta chain derives from a study of CD8 T cells in ankylosing spondylitis. In making TCR beta libraries, quantitative 5'-RACE with molecular barcodes was used. One entry per CDR3 protein results from TCRdb running MiXCR on the 5' RACE reads. This sample has approximately 220,000 distinct CDR3 sequences, with about a quarter found just once. Findings and limits, study-wide: CD8+ disease-linked clones were present at relatively low frequencies in blood. A TCR beta motif of eight highly homologous variants appeared characteristic of ankylosing spondylitis blood.

Remarks on this clonotype: Its antigen is undetermined.

This receptor was identified in a male donor with ankylosing spondylitis or in good health (not recorded which). Specimen: blood, either unsorted or a sorted T cell fraction (not recorded which).

The CDR3 sequence: CASAIELAEQFF. For the CDR3, the DNA is TGTGCTAGTGCGATTGAACTGGCTGAGCAGTTCTTC. V usage is TRBV12-5 and J usage is TRBJ2-1, with D uncertain. The CDR3 totals 12 residues. Trimming removed 7 bases at V and 9 bases at J, with 13 bases between. Germline V CDR1 and CDR2: LGHNT, FRNRAP.